Below are 16 T cell receptor beta chains sequenced from a single sample in a study of early T cells in non-severe SARS-CoV-2 infection. TCRdb redid the calling of the 5' RACE reads with MiXCR, one entry per CDR3 protein. The sample consists of tens of thousands of distinct CDR3 sequences, 8.5% to 12% of them appearing once. Here the sequenced sample was whole blood, taken at baseline. The receptors were gathered from an adult who was a healthcare worker with PCR-confirmed SARS-CoV-2 infection or an uninfected control (not recorded which).

This clonotype has a handful of counts. The chain couples TRBV2 to TRBJ1-4; D is possibly TRBD1 (6 bases). Trimming took 6 bases from V and 5 from J, leaving 7 bases between them. CDR3 size: 12 residues. CDR1 and CDR2 from the germline V gene are SNHLY and FYNNEI. In DNA, the CDR3 is TGTGCCAGCAGAAGGGGGAATGAAAAACTGTTTTTT. It translates to CASRRGNEKLFF.

This clonotype was detected only a few times. An end of the junction does not agree with germline; a read error may underlie this. The chain is built from TRBV20-1 and TRBJ1-5; unclear D gene. Looked up from germline, CDR1 is DFQATT and CDR2 is SNEGSKA (reference sequence). The CDR3 runs to 13 residues. Written as DNA, the CDR3 is TGCAGTGCCAGAGACCCGGCCCTGGGACCCCAGCATTTT. It is translated as CSARDPALGPQHF.

Notes on this clonotype: At one boundary the junction diverges from the germline segment, which might be a read error. The V and J genes are TRBV20-1 and TRBJ2-1; 14 nucleotides match TRBD2. Germline V gene data show CDR1 as DFQATT and CDR2 as SNEGSKA (reference sequence). The CDR3 is made up of 14 amino acids. CDR3 loop: CSADTPGLAGVRNF. Here the CDR3 DNA reads TGCAGTGCTGATACGCCGGGACTAGCGGGAGTCCGGAACTTC.

Only a few counts were recorded for this clonotype. The chain has TRBV7-9 and TRBJ2-3; the match to TRBD2 covers 7 bases. Germline V gene data show CDR1 as SEHNR and CDR2 as FQNEAQ (reference sequence). The V segment lost 3 bases and the J segment 4 bases; nucleotides outside the gene matches: 7. The CDR3 length is 15 residues. CDR3 residues: CASSFIAGSADTQYF. The CDR3 DNA reads as TGTGCCAGCAGCTTTATAGCGGGTAGTGCAGATACGCAGTATTTT.

This clonotype was counted a single time. The chain links TRBV19 to TRBJ2-2; D perhaps matches TRBD1 (5 bases). Germline V CDR1 and CDR2: LNHDA, SQIVND (reference sequence). Trimming took off 9 bases at V and 6 bases at J, with 11 bases between the two ends. The CDR3 is made up of 12 amino acids. This chain's CDR3 is CASQQVAGELFF. The CDR3 DNA reads as TGTGCCAGCCAACAGGTCGCCGGGGAGCTGTTTTTT.

The CDR3 DNA reads TGTGCCTGGGGACCCCCGAAGGGCGGCTACACCTTC. This translates into CAWGPPKGGYTF. This rearrangement joins TRBV30 to TRBJ1-2; D remains ambiguous. CDR3 length: 12 residues. Per germline, CDR1 GTSNPN and CDR2 SVGIG (reference sequence). Trimming took 5 bases from V and 8 from J, leaving 15 bases between them.

This clonotype was seen a handful of times. The gene calls are TRBV4-1 and TRBJ1-1; D gene unclear. V gave up 0 bases and J gave up 7 bases, with 9 bases separating them. The V gene's germline CDR1 is MGHRA and CDR2 YSYEKL. The CDR3 sequence is 13 residues long. CDR3 in DNA: TGCGCCAGCAGCCAAGATCCGGCGTATGAAGCTTTCTTT. Translating gives CASSQDPAYEAFF.

The sample holds a few counts of this clonotype. The chain is built from TRBV3-1 and TRBJ2-5, with TRBD2 matching over 11 bases. The CDR3 loop spans 17 amino acids. Trimming took 0 bases from V and 4 from J; bases not matched to a gene: 7. CDR1 and CDR2 (germline): LGHDT, YNNKEL (reference sequence). The CDR3 loop reads CASSQDSGRARIETQYF. As DNA, the CDR3 is TGTGCCAGCAGCCAAGATAGCGGGAGGGCCCGGATAGAGACCCAGTACTTC.

This clonotype was counted many times. This rearrangement joins TRBV2 to TRBJ2-5; D could derive from TRBD1 or TRBD2 (6 bases each). Germline V gene lookup returns CDR1 SNHLY and CDR2 FYNNEI. This CDR3 has 14 residues. V was clipped by 6 bases and J by 4 bases, with 15 bases between them. The CDR3 DNA sequence: TGTGCCAGCAGCTACGGGGGCTTAGGAGAGACCCAGTACTTC. Translation: CASSYGGLGETQYF.

This chain joins TRBV29-1 and TRBJ1-1; D is uncertain. The CDR3 loop spans 10 amino acids. The V and J ends lost 7 bases and 4 bases respectively, with 7 bases between them. Per germline, CDR1 SQVTM and CDR2 ANQGSEA. Here the CDR3 reads CSAWGTEAFF. The DNA of the CDR3 is TGCAGCGCCTGGGGCACTGAAGCTTTCTTT.

V is TRBV3-1 and J is TRBJ2-4, with D perhaps matching TRBD1 or TRBD2 (5 bases each). CDR1 LGHDT and CDR2 YNNKEL come from the germline V gene (reference sequence). The CDR3 is made up of 15 amino acids. Trimming removed 5 bases from V and 7 bases from J, with 18 bases in between. CDR3 amino acids: CASSYRTQRDNIQYF. The CDR3, as DNA: TGTGCCAGCAGCTACCGCACTCAACGGGACAACATTCAGTACTTC.

The chain joins TRBV19 to TRBJ2-3, with 8 bases that match TRBD1. The CDR3 consists of 15 residues. Trimming removed 5 bases from V and 4 bases from J; junction bases left unmatched: 8. The germline V gene has CDR1 LNHDA and CDR2 SQIVND (reference sequence). The CDR3 DNA reads as TGTGCCAGTAGTGATAGACAGGGGAATCCAGATACGCAGTATTTT. The encoded protein is CASSDRQGNPDTQYF.

This clonotype has ten or more counts. The V gene is TRBV5-1, the J gene TRBJ2-3; D not resolved. Germline V gene lookup returns CDR1 SGHRS and CDR2 YFSETQ. Trimming shortened V by 2 bases and J by 1 base, and 14 bases separated the two germline ends. This CDR3 is built from 16 residues. CDR3 loop: CASSFTRARGTDTQYF. CDR3 DNA sequence: TGCGCCAGCAGCTTTACACGGGCCCGTGGCACAGATACGCAGTATTTT.

The chain has TRBV30 and TRBJ2-7; D possibly corresponds to TRBD1 (6 bases). This CDR3 spans 13 amino acids. Trimming removed 2 bases at V and 0 bases at J, with 8 bases between. From germline, CDR1 is GTSNPN and CDR2 SVGIG (reference sequence). CDR3 nucleotides: TGTGCCTGGAGTTCCAGGGGCTCCTACGAGCAGTACTTC. It codes for CAWSSRGSYEQYF.

This clonotype was counted a few times. The CDR3 here is CASSMDLSSSYNEQFF. The DNA of the CDR3 is TGTGCCAGTAGTATGGACCTTTCCAGCTCCTACAATGAGCAGTTCTTC. The chain has TRBV19 and TRBJ2-1; D call uncertain. V shed 3 bases and J shed 0 bases, with 12 bases lying between them. There are 16 residues in the CDR3. Germline CDR1 LNHDA, CDR2 SQIVND (reference sequence).

This clonotype was seen a handful of times. V is TRBV3-1 and J is TRBJ2-1; a possible D gene is TRBD2 (6 bases). V lost 4 bases and J 1 base, leaving 11 bases between the germline ends. Germline-derived CDR1 and CDR2 are LGHDT and YNNKEL (reference sequence). The CDR3 has 15 residues. The CDR3 nucleotides are TGTGCCAGCAGCCTTAATGGGGGGTCCTACAATGAGCAGTTCTTC. This sequence encodes CASSLNGGSYNEQFF.